Below, 15 T cell receptor beta chains from the same sample are listed, as sequenced in a study of shared clonotypes between healthy human individuals. Produced via immunoSEQ multiplex PCR; TCRdb's table is partial and in-frame only. The repertoire includes fewer than 550,000 clones, 60% to 80% of them detected once, and under 15% sits in the top ten. Sequencing was done on a sample of PBMCs. The receptors stem from a woman in her thirties or forties in good health. Some clones in this sample may be carry-over from other donors' samples.

The chain joins TRBV4-2 to TRBJ1-5; possible D gene TRBD1, 5 bases. In germline, CDR1 is LGHNA, CDR2 YNFKEQ. The CDR3 sequence is 16 residues long. Trimming stripped 2 bases from V and 2 bases from J, with 13 bases between. The CDR3 nucleotides are TGTGCCAGCAGCCAATTCGGGGTACAGGGCAATCAGCCCCAGCATTTT. Encoded protein: CASSQFGVQGNQPQHF.

This clone has just a few counts. The gene calls are TRBV2 and TRBJ1-2; 7 bases are a match to TRBD1. The CDR3 consists of 14 residues. The V gene end was trimmed by 5 bases and the J gene end by 6 bases; junction bases not matched to a gene: 9. The V gene's germline CDR1 is SNHLY and CDR2 FYNNEI. CDR3: CASSQTGPSNGYTF. The CDR3 DNA is TGTGCCAGCAGTCAGACAGGGCCCAGTAATGGCTACACCTTC.

This clone was observed a few times. The V and J genes are TRBV20-1 and TRBJ2-7, with D tentatively TRBD2 (5 bases). The CDR3 runs to 11 residues. V lost 6 bases and J lost 5, with 11 bases in between. CDR1 and CDR2 from the germline V gene are DFQATT and SNEGSKA (reference sequence). This CDR3 is CSAPDYHEQYF. The CDR3 DNA is TGCAGTGCCCCCGACTACCACGAGCAGTACTTC.

DNA for the CDR3: TGTGCCAGCAGCTTAGAGCGTCTAGCGGTAAATGAGCAGTTCTTC. It translates to CASSLERLAVNEQFF. The rearrangement uses TRBV7-2 and TRBJ2-1; 7 nucleotides match TRBD2. The CDR3 sequence is 15 residues long. Trimming at V came to 1 base and at J to 7 bases, leaving 7 bases not matched to a gene. CDR1 and CDR2 (germline): SGHTA, FQGNSA.

The J gene is TRBJ2-5, the V gene TRBV7-2; D may match TRBD1 or TRBD2 (6 bases each). The J call is uncertain, as TRBJ2-7 better fits the DNA end. This CDR3 is 14 amino acids long. Germline-derived CDR1 and CDR2 are SGHTA and FQGNSA. The CDR3 DNA reads as TGTGCCAGCAAGAGACAGGAGGGTTCCTACGAGCAGTACTTC. It encodes CASKRQEGSYEQYF.

The CDR3: CASSLLRSRQGYTGELFF. In DNA, the CDR3 is TGTGCCAGCAGCTTATTACGTTCTCGGCAGGGTTACACCGGGGAGCTGTTTTTT. V and J are TRBV7-7 and TRBJ2-2; weak D call: TRBD1 (5 bases). Trimming took 2 bases from V and 3 from J, leaving 19 bases between them. CDR3 length: 18 residues. Germline V gives CDR1 SSHAT, CDR2 FNYEAQ (reference sequence). The entire variable domain, with the rest obtained from reference TRBV7-7 and TRBJ2-2, is as follows: GAGVSQSPRYKVTKRGQDVTLRCDPISSHATLYWYQQALGQGPEFLTYFNYEAQPDKSGLPSDRFSAERPEGSISTLTIQRTEQRDSAMYRCASSLLRSRQGYTGELFFGEGSRLTVL.

The chain combines TRBV27 with TRBJ2-1, with 8 bases matching TRBD1. The junction had 16 bases not matched to a gene; V was cut back by 2 bases and J by 7 bases. This CDR3 has 18 residues. Per the germline V gene, CDR1 is MNHEY and CDR2 is SMNVEV (reference sequence). For the CDR3, the DNA is TGTGCCAGCAGTTTACAGGGGGCGAGCCCCCGAGTGAGGAATGAGCAGTTCTTC. Its protein product is CASSLQGASPRVRNEQFF.

This clone has more than one count but fewer than ten. The sample contains more than one DNA sequence encoding this CDR3. V and J are TRBV18 and TRBJ2-7, with D unclear. The CDR3 loop spans 14 amino acids. With 0 bases removed from V and 1 base from J, the gap between germline ends came to 7 bases. CDR1 and CDR2 (germline): KGHSH, LQKENI. The DNA of the CDR3 is TGTGCCAGCTCACCACCCTACGGTTCCTACGAGCAGTACTTC. As protein: CASSPPYGSYEQYF.

V and J are TRBV7-8 and TRBJ2-7; TRBD2 matches at 8 bases. The CDR3 loop spans 16 amino acids. The J segment lost 2 bases and the V segment lost 4 bases, leaving 10 bases of the junction unmatched. The V gene's germline CDR1 is SGHVS and CDR2 FQNEAQ. Here the CDR3 reads CASSSLLAVVTYEQYF. The CDR3 bases are TGTGCCAGCAGCTCACTACTAGCGGTCGTTACCTACGAGCAGTACTTC.

V is TRBV30 and J is TRBJ2-2, with unresolved D. CDR1 and CDR2 from the germline V gene are GTSNPN and SVGIG (reference sequence). The CDR3 loop spans 13 amino acids. The V end lost 4 bases, the J end lost 7 bases, and 13 bases lay between the germline ends. The CDR3 DNA reads TGTGCCTGGATCTTGAATTGGGGCGGGGAGCTGTTTTTT. Encoded protein: CAWILNWGGELFF.

This clone was counted between two and nine times. The chain links TRBV5-4 to TRBJ2-5, with TRBD1 as a possible D gene (6 bases). This CDR3 has 15 amino acids. From germline, CDR1 is SGHNT and CDR2 YYREEE (reference sequence). Trimming removed 7 bases at V and 4 bases at J, with 20 bases between. The CDR3 protein is CASYRRDRPRETQYF. The CDR3 DNA sequence: TGTGCCAGCTATCGGCGTGACAGGCCACGAGAGACCCAGTACTTC.

V and J are TRBV28 and TRBJ2-2; 8 bases are shared with TRBD2. Germline V lookup: CDR1 MDHEN, CDR2 SYDVKM. After removal of 6 bases from V and 1 base from J, the junction contained 1 base not matched to a gene. The CDR3 loop spans 14 amino acids. The CDR3 sequence is CASRLAENTGELFF. The CDR3, as DNA: TGTGCCAGCAGACTAGCGGAGAACACCGGGGAGCTGTTTTTT.

This clone was counted between two and nine times. The genes are TRBV5-6 and TRBJ1-1; a weak D match, TRBD1 (6 bases). The CDR3 runs 16 residues. Trimming removed 3 bases from V and 4 bases from J, with 19 bases in between. Germline V gene sequence: CDR1 SGHDT, CDR2 YYEEEE. This CDR3 reads CASSYMGPGVATEAFF. As DNA, the CDR3 is TGTGCCAGCAGCTATATGGGGCCAGGGGTGGCCACTGAAGCTTTCTTT.

The chain has TRBV14 and TRBJ1-2; 8 bases are shared with TRBD1. The CDR3 contains 17 residues. CDR1 and CDR2 (germline): SGHDN, FVKESK. Losses at the gene ends were 0 bases for V and 4 bases for J; bases not matched to a gene: 10. CDR3 in amino acids: CASSQETGAIIGYGYTF. For the CDR3, the DNA is TGTGCCAGCAGCCAAGAGACAGGGGCAATTATAGGCTATGGCTACACCTTC.

The chain recombines TRBV5-6 with TRBJ2-7, with TRBD2 matching 12 bases. Germline assignment: CDR1 SGHDT and CDR2 YYEEEE. CDR3 size: 15 residues. The V gene end was trimmed by 4 bases and the J gene end by 5 bases; junction bases not matched to a gene: 7. The CDR3: CASSRLAGVLNEQYF. The CDR3 DNA reads TGTGCCAGCAGCAGACTAGCGGGAGTATTAAACGAGCAGTACTTC.